This entry is about one T cell receptor beta chain. TCRdb re-called the RT-PCR reads with MiXCR, one entry per CDR3 protein. The sample holds more than 550,000 distinct CDR3 sequences, about 11% seen once. The source of the sample is a study of response to subunit inactivated influenza vaccine. The CDR3 consists of 14 residues. V gave up 0 bases and J gave up 8 bases; unmatched junction bases: 4. CDR1 ENHRY and CDR2 SYGVKD come from the germline V gene. The same data also went into a second study, on T cells expressing NK-cell markers. Turning to that study: Production of TCR beta cDNA relied on 5'RACE template switching with UMIs.

This clonotype was sampled from a man aged 50 or older who received an inactivated influenza vaccine. The chain has TRBV10-3 and TRBJ2-1; 7 nucleotides agree with TRBD1. The material sequenced was PBMCs from blood, taken on the day of vaccination. The CDR3 loop is CAISESRQGYEQFF. Here the CDR3 DNA reads TGTGCCATCAGTGAGTCGAGACAGGGATATGAGCAGTTCTTC.